These 13 T cell receptor beta chains came from one sample sequenced in a study of T cell responses to AZD1222 COVID-19 vaccine. The data were produced by immunoSEQ multiplex PCR, yet TCRdb's version contains in-frame clones alone and is incomplete. The data contain around 79,000 clones, roughly nine tenths of them seen just once; the ten biggest clones take up about 1.6%. The sequenced sample was peripheral blood, obtained on day 0 of AZD1222 vaccination. These receptors came from an adult in good health.

The rearrangement uses TRBV27 and TRBJ2-2; perhaps D is TRBD1 or TRBD2 (5 bases each). Germline V gene sequence: CDR1 MNHEY, CDR2 SMNVEV (reference sequence). V dropped 3 bases and J dropped 5 bases, with 19 bases sitting between them. The CDR3 extends over 17 amino acids. As DNA, the CDR3 is TGTGCCAGCAGTTTTGGGGCGATGGGGAGTAGAACCGGGGAGCTGTTTTTT. It encodes CASSFGAMGSRTGELFF.

The chain combines TRBV9 with TRBJ2-1, with TRBD2 identical over 8 bases. CDR3 size: 15 residues. Germline V lookup: CDR1 SGDLS, CDR2 YYNGEE. Trimming at V came to 4 bases and at J to 3 bases, leaving 6 bases not matched to a gene. The CDR3 protein is CASSPAGTSYNEQFF. DNA of the CDR3: TGTGCCAGCAGCCCCGCCGGGACTAGCTACAATGAGCAGTTCTTC.

This sequence joins TRBV5-1 and TRBJ1-2, with 12 bases identical to TRBD1. The CDR3 is 14 amino acids. The V gene's germline CDR1 is SGHRS and CDR2 YFSETQ. V dropped 3 bases and J dropped 8; count of bases not matched to a gene: 5. The CDR3 DNA reads as TGCGCCAGCAGCTGGGGACAGGGGGCCAGGGGCTACACCTTC. It codes for CASSWGQGARGYTF.

The chain combines TRBV7-8 with TRBJ2-5, with D perhaps matching TRBD2 (6 bases). V lost 3 bases to trimming and J lost 5 bases, with 13 bases between them. Germline CDR1 and CDR2: SGHVS and FQNEAQ. The CDR3 contains 14 residues. CDR3 DNA sequence: TGTGCCAGCAGCTTTCCGGGAGATTTGGAGACCCAGTACTTC. Protein product: CASSFPGDLETQYF.

The chain uses TRBV30 and TRBJ2-1; D gene uncertain. CDR1 and CDR2 (germline): GTSNPN, SVGIG (reference sequence). The CDR3 covers 11 residues. The V end was cut by 2 bases, the J end by 8 bases, with 7 bases between. This CDR3 is CAWSRRDEQFF. Here the CDR3 DNA reads TGTGCCTGGAGTCGCCGGGATGAGCAGTTCTTC.

This rearrangement joins TRBV18 to TRBJ1-4; TRBD1 matches at 7 bases. Germline-derived CDR1 and CDR2 are KGHSH and LQKENI. The CDR3 covers 17 residues. V was pared by 4 bases and J by 0 bases, with 8 bases of the junction left unmatched. CDR3 in amino acids: CASSRTGTATTNEKLFF. DNA for the CDR3: TGTGCCAGCTCACGGACCGGGACAGCAACAACTAATGAAAAACTGTTTTTT.

The rearrangement joins TRBV5-4 to TRBJ2-1, with D tentatively TRBD2 (6 bases). The CDR3 is made up of 15 amino acids. V lost 1 base to trimming and J lost 8 bases, with 16 bases between them. Germline lookup yields CDR1 SGHNT and CDR2 YYREEE (reference sequence). CDR3 coding DNA: TGTGCCAGCAGCTTGTCCCCGGGAGTAACAGATGAGCAGTTCTTC. It translates to CASSLSPGVTDEQFF.

This clone was detected once. This rearrangement joins TRBV27 to TRBJ2-1; 9 bases are shared with TRBD2. The CDR3 runs to 15 residues. Per the germline V gene, CDR1 is MNHEY and CDR2 is SMNVEV (reference sequence). The trim removed 2 bases at V and 4 bases at J, leaving 3 bases unmatched. CDR3 sequence (DNA): TGTGCCAGCAGTTTAGCGGGAGGGGTTTACAATGAGCAGTTCTTC. This translates into CASSLAGGVYNEQFF.

The chain uses TRBV18 and TRBJ1-5, with D perhaps TRBD1 (6 bases). CDR1 is KGHSH and CDR2 is LQKENI in the germline V gene. The CDR3 runs 14 residues. Trimming cost V 3 bases and J 2 bases, with 8 bases left between them. CDR3 residues: CASSPGAGNQPQHF. In nucleotides, the CDR3 is TGTGCCAGCTCACCGGGGGCCGGCAATCAGCCCCAGCATTTT.

This clone was seen once. The V gene is TRBV19, the J gene TRBJ1-1, with TRBD1 matching over 10 bases. CDR3 length equals 14 residues. Germline values: CDR1 LNHDA, CDR2 SQIVND (reference sequence). V lost 5 bases and J lost 1; bases outside the gene matches: 1. CDR3 DNA sequence: TGTGCCAGTAGTCGGACAGGGGGGAACACTGAAGCTTTCTTT. Its protein product is CASSRTGGNTEAFF. The variable domain in full, with the rest retrieved from reference TRBV19 and TRBJ1-1, is DGGITQSPKYLFRKEGQNVTLSCEQNLNHDAMYWYRQDPGQGLRLIYYSQIVNDFQKGDIAEGYSVSREKKESFPLTVTSAQKNPTAFYLCASSRTGGNTEAFFGQGTRLTVV.

This chain connects TRBV6-6 to TRBJ2-1; possible D gene TRBD2, 6 bases. Trimming left V 7 bases short and J 1 base short, with 11 bases between. The CDR3 has 14 residues. Germline CDR1 reads MNHNY; CDR2 reads SVGAGI (reference sequence). The CDR3 DNA sequence: TGTGCCAGCACCCAACGGGGGTCCTACAATGAGCAGTTCTTC. This translates into CASTQRGSYNEQFF.

This clone was counted a single time. The rearrangement uses TRBV20-1 and TRBJ1-1; maybe TRBD1 (6 bases). V was pared by 3 bases and J by 0 bases, with 11 bases between. The CDR3 is made up of 14 amino acids. The germline V gene has CDR1 DFQATT and CDR2 SNEGSKA (reference sequence). CDR3 region: CSASTGAMNTEAFF. The DNA for the CDR3 is TGCAGTGCTAGTACGGGGGCCATGAACACTGAAGCTTTCTTT.

The chain recombines TRBV5-1 with TRBJ2-7; 11 bases map to TRBD2. Trimming removed 1 base from V and 0 bases from J; junction bases left unmatched: 12. The CDR3 is made up of 19 amino acids. Germline V gives CDR1 SGHRS, CDR2 YFSETQ. CDR3 amino acids: CASSLPRGTSGVGSYEQYF. The CDR3 region has the DNA TGCGCCAGCAGCTTGCCAAGAGGGACTAGCGGTGTGGGCTCCTACGAGCAGTACTTC.